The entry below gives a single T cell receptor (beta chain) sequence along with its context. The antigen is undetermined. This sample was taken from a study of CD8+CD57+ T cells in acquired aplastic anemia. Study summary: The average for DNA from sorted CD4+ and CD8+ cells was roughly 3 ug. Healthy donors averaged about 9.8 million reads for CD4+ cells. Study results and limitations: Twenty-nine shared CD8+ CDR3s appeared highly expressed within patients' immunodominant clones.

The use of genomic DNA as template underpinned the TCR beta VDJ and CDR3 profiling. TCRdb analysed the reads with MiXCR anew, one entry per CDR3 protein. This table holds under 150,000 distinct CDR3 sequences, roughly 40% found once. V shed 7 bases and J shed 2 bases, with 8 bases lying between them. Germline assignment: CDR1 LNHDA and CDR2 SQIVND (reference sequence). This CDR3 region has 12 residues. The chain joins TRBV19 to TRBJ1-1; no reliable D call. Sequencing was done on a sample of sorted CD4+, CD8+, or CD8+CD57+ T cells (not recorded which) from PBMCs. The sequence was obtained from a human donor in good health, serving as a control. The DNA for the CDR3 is TGTGCCAGTAATAGCGGCAACACTGAAGCTTTCTTT. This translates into CASNSGNTEAFF.